Reported below is one TCR beta chain. This sample is drawn from a study of blood T cell repertoires in COVID-19. Study-level information: The United States, Italy and Spain supplied acute and convalescent COVID-19 samples. T cells, B-cell-depleted T cells, or PBMCs supplied cDNA or gDNA.

The germline V gene has CDR1 SGHAT and CDR2 FQNNGV. This CDR3 spans 17 amino acids. V was clipped by 0 bases and J by 3 bases, with 15 bases between them. Clinical history reported by participants formed the basis on which cohorts were assigned. Each exposed participant met a COVID-19 case in the 2 weeks preceding study entry. Method: immunoSEQ multiplex PCR; TCRdb's copy keeps in-frame clones and lacks some. This table has approximately 300,000 clones, 90% to 95% appearing once. The source is a woman aged 25-40 years who had been exposed to COVID-19. The V gene is TRBV11-2, the J gene TRBJ1-5; D possibly corresponds to TRBD1 (6 bases). Sequenced input: PBMCs or T cells enriched from blood (not recorded which). The CDR3 reads CASSLDGGGGSNQPQHF. For the CDR3, the DNA is TGTGCCAGCAGCTTAGATGGGGGCGGGGGGTCCAATCAGCCCCAGCATTTT. The full variable domain, in which reference TRBV11-2 and TRBJ1-5 provide the parts outside the CDR3, is EAGVAQSPRYKIIEKRQSVAFWCNPISGHATLYWYQQILGQGPKLLIQFQNNGVVDDSQLPKDRFSAERLKGVDSTLKIQPAKLEDSAVYLCASSLDGGGGSNQPQHFGDGTRLSIL.